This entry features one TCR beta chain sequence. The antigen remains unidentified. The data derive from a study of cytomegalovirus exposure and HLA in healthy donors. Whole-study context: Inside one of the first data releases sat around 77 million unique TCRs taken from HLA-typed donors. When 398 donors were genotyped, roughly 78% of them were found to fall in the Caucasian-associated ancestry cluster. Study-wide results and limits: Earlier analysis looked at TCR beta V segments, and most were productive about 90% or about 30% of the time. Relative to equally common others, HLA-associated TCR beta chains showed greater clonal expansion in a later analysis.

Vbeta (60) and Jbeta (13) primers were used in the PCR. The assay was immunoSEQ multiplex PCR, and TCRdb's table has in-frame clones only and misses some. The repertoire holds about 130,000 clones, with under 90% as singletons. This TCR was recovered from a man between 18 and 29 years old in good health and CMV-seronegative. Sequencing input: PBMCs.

In DNA, the CDR3 is TGTGCCAGCAGCGCGGACATCGTGAACACTGAAGCTTTCTTT. Protein: CASSADIVNTEAFF. The chain couples TRBV7-6 to TRBJ1-1; D is possibly TRBD1 (5 bases). The CDR3 sequence is 14 residues long. V was clipped by 5 bases and J by 0 bases, with 10 bases between them. Germline CDR1 is SGHVS and CDR2 is FNYEAQ.